The clone carrying this T cell receptor (beta chain) was recorded only once. No antigen is known for it. The primer mix had 60 Vbeta and 13 Jbeta primers. The assay was immunoSEQ multiplex PCR, and TCRdb's table has in-frame clones only and misses some. The table shows about 140,000 clones, with under 90% occurring only once. The donors, nominally healthy at sampling, likely had unrecorded immune exposures. The CDR3 sequence is 18 residues long. Between the trimmed V and J ends, which lost 1 base and 0 bases, there was a span of 15 bases. Germline-derived CDR1 and CDR2 are MGHDK and SYGVNS. The entry originates in a study of cytomegalovirus exposure and HLA in healthy donors. Study conclusions and caveats: Fewer N-insertions (relative to the roughly 720-donor mean) were reportedly seen in an Asian-associated ancestry cluster in a later analysis.

The chain couples TRBV25-1 to TRBJ2-2, with D possibly TRBD1 on 5 matching bases. This clonotype was obtained from a boy between 2 and 10 years old in good health and CMV-seronegative. Sample: PBMCs. CDR3 bases: TGTGCCAGCAGTGAATTTCGGGCAGGGATGCCGAACACCGGGGAGCTGTTTTTT. Translated, it gives CASSEFRAGMPNTGELFF.